The 2 T cell receptor beta chains below all came from one sample that was sequenced in a study of CD8+ T cells in alopecia areata. Sample treatment: oral pan-JAK inhibitor, 5-10 mg twice daily. Once RNA had been extracted, it was reverse transcribed into cDNA to act as the sequencing template. Assay used: immunoSEQ multiplex PCR; TCRdb lists only in-frame clones, some missing. The sample yields 200,000 to 250,000 clones, approximately 57% seen once. Sequenced material: CD4+ T cells sorted from blood, taken at week 4, from a patient treated with tofacitinib. All receptors derive from a human donor with alopecia areata.

This chain connects TRBV7-2 to TRBJ1-1; TRBD1 might be the D (6 bases). V was shortened by 0 bases and J by 1 base, with 9 bases between the two germline ends. The CDR3 is 15 residues long. The germline CDR1 and CDR2 sequences are SGHTA and FQGNSA. The CDR3 DNA reads TGTGCCAGCAGCTTAGCGGGGGCCACGAACACTGAAGCTTTCTTT. Translated, it gives CASSLAGATNTEAFF.

This chain joins TRBV27 and TRBJ1-2; D might be TRBD1 (6 bases). Trimming took off 6 bases at V and 3 bases at J, with 11 bases between the two ends. CDR1 is MNHEY and CDR2 is SMNVEV in the germline V gene (reference sequence). The CDR3 runs to 13 residues. CDR3 nucleotide sequence: TGTGCCAGCAGGGGGGCCGGGGACTATGGCTACACCTTC. Protein sequence: CASRGAGDYGYTF.